A single sample is the source of the 20 T cell receptor beta chains below, sequenced in a study of regulatory T cells in long-lasting Graves disease listed by TCRdb under 2021. Library preparation was by multiplex PCR. Sequenced on an Illumina HiSeq 4000. To build TCR beta libraries, CDR3 regions were amplified by Arm-PCR using iRepertoire HTBI primers. TCRdb applied fastp at Q25 and MiXCR to the public reads, then kept only in-frame beta chains. Entries are consolidated by CDR3 protein sequence, retaining the most common genes and DNA. The sample table contains about 420,000 distinct CDR3 sequences; only one count was recorded for around 22% of them. The ten largest clonotypes hold about a quarter of the sample. The intended sense of this specimen's time point label: persistent/refractory GD, antithyroid drugs over 5 years with positive TRAb. For both TCR sequencing and RNA sequencing, RNA was extracted from PBMCs using TRIzol.

Sequences were derived from peripheral blood mononuclear cells (PBMCs), sampled when the disease was refractory, from a patient treated with antithyroid drugs. The receptors derive from a female donor with Graves disease.

This clonotype was counted ten times or more. The genes are TRBV20-1 and TRBJ2-5; no reliable D call. Deletions cut 7 bases from V and 4 bases from J, with 10 bases between. In germline, CDR1 is DFQATT, CDR2 SNEGSKA (reference sequence). The CDR3 is 11 residues long. The DNA of the CDR3 is TGCAGTGAGGCAGCATCAGAGACCCAGTACTTC. This sequence encodes CSEAASETQYF.

This chain connects TRBV20-1 to TRBJ2-3, with TRBD2 as a possible D gene (6 bases). Trimming cost V 4 bases and J 1 base, with 12 bases left between them. The CDR3 covers 14 residues. Germline V gene data show CDR1 as DFQATT and CDR2 as SNEGSKA (reference sequence). The DNA of the CDR3 is TGCAGTGCTAAAAAACCTAGCGGCACAGATACGCAGTATTTT. This sequence encodes CSAKKPSGTDTQYF.

The gene calls are TRBV5-6 and TRBJ1-4; TRBD1 agrees at 8 bases. The trim removed 4 bases at V and 3 bases at J, leaving 5 bases unmatched. The CDR3 spans 15 residues. CDR1 and CDR2 from the germline V gene are SGHDT and YYEEEE. The CDR3 loop is CASSGEQGANEKLFF. The CDR3 nucleotides read TGTGCCAGCAGCGGCGAACAGGGGGCTAATGAAAAACTGTTTTTT.

The sample holds a few counts of this clonotype. The chain combines TRBV29-1 with TRBJ1-1; TRBD1 might be the D (6 bases). This CDR3 has 12 amino acids. The germline V and J ends were trimmed by 6 bases and 0 bases, with 8 bases remaining between them. Germline-derived CDR1 and CDR2 are SQVTM and ANQGSEA. The CDR3, as DNA: TGCAGCGTGACAGGTATGAACACTGAAGCTTTCTTT. Protein sequence: CSVTGMNTEAFF.

The chain combines TRBV28 with TRBJ2-5; the D is unclear. CDR1 is MDHEN and CDR2 is SYDVKM in the germline V gene. Trimming took 5 bases from V and 5 from J, leaving 6 bases between them. The CDR3 runs to 11 residues. The CDR3, as DNA: TGTGCCAGCAGTGAATTCGAGACCCAGTACTTC. Protein: CASSEFETQYF. The whole variable domain, remainder taken from reference TRBV28 and TRBJ2-5, is DVKVTQSSRYLVKRTGEKVFLECVQDMDHENMFWYRQDPGLGLRLIYFSYDVKMKEKGDIPEGYSVSREKKERFSLILESASTNQTSMYLCASSEFETQYFGPGTRLLVL.

V and J are TRBV7-3 and TRBJ2-2, with D perhaps matching TRBD2 (5 bases). Trimming cost V 4 bases and J 0 bases, with 15 bases left between them. Germline V gene lookup returns CDR1 SGHTA and CDR2 FQGTGA. The CDR3 covers 17 residues. The CDR3 loop is CASSSAASSSNTGELFF. CDR3 sequence (DNA): TGTGCCAGCAGCTCCGCAGCTAGCTCCTCGAACACCGGGGAGCTGTTTTTT.

This clonotype has just a few counts. An end of the junction does not agree with germline; a read error may underlie this. The chain recombines TRBV3-1 with TRBJ1-5, with a possible D match to TRBD1 (5 bases). This CDR3 is 14 amino acids long. CDR1 and CDR2 from the germline V gene are LGHDT and YNNKEL (reference sequence). The CDR3 sequence: CASSRERIGTPEHF. DNA of the CDR3: TGTGCCAGCAGCCGTGAAAGGATCGGGACGCCCGAGCATTTT.

This clonotype has only a few counts. The chain uses TRBV12-3 or TRBV12-4 and TRBJ2-7, with unresolved D. This CDR3 has 13 residues. Between the trimmed V and J ends, which lost 3 bases and 6 bases, there was a span of 12 bases. The CDR3 nucleotides read TGTGCCAGCAGTTTTTTAGAGATCGGCGAGCAGTACTTC. Encoded protein: CASSFLEIGEQYF.

The chain recombines TRBV9 with TRBJ2-1; TRBD1 agrees at 7 bases. Trimming cost V 3 bases and J 5 bases; bases outside gene matches: 5. The CDR3 covers 14 residues. Germline V CDR1 and CDR2: SGDLS, YYNGEE. The CDR3 coding sequence is TGTGCCAGCAGCGGGAGACAGGGAAACAATGAGCAGTTCTTC. Protein sequence: CASSGRQGNNEQFF.

With respect to this clonotype: A read error is possible here, since a much larger clone lies one base away. The chain is built from TRBV5-1 and TRBJ1-1, with a tentative D call TRBD1 (5 bases). This CDR3 has 15 amino acids. Germline CDR1 and CDR2: SGHRS and YFSETQ. The CDR3 loop reads CAGSSLQAVNTEAFF. The CDR3 DNA sequence: TGCGCCGGCAGCTCGCTACAGGCGGTGAACACTGAAGCTTTCTTT. Combining the CDR3 with reference TRBV5-1 and TRBJ1-1 gives the whole variable domain KAGVTQTPRYLIKTRGQQVTLSCSPISGHRSVSWYQQTPGQGLQFLFEYFSETQRNKGNFPGRFSGRQFSNSRSEMNVSTLELGDSALYLCAGSSLQAVNTEAFFGQGTRLTVV.

This clonotype was seen at least ten times. V gene TRBV7-2 combines with J gene TRBJ2-5, with 14 bases matching TRBD2. CDR1 SGHTA and CDR2 FQGNSA come from the germline V gene. J lost 7 bases, V lost 3 bases, and 10 bases had no gene match. This CDR3 comprises 17 residues. Written as DNA, the CDR3 is TGTGCCAGCAGCTTCCGGACTAGCGGGGGGCAGGCGGGGACCCAGTACTTC. This encodes CASSFRTSGGQAGTQYF.

This clonotype came up a few times. The chain links TRBV6-1 to TRBJ1-3, with D perhaps matching TRBD1 (5 bases). Looked up from germline, CDR1 is MNHNS and CDR2 is SASEGT. V was shortened by 7 bases and J by 0 bases, with 10 bases between the two germline ends. CDR3 length equals 14 residues. CDR3 sequence (DNA): TGTGCCAGCATTCGGGGCATCTCTGGAAACACCATATATTTT. Translated: CASIRGISGNTIYF.

This clonotype was seen many times. V usage is TRBV6-5 and J usage is TRBJ2-7; 7 bases align to TRBD1. Per the germline V gene, CDR1 is MNHEY and CDR2 is SVGAGI. The CDR3 is 14 amino acids. The V and J ends lost 4 bases and 1 base, in that order; junction bases with no gene match: 4. CDR3 loop: CASSLVRGSYEQYF. The CDR3 coding sequence is TGTGCCAGCAGTTTAGTCAGGGGGTCCTACGAGCAGTACTTC.

This clonotype appeared many times. The gene calls are TRBV12-3 or TRBV12-4 and TRBJ2-7, with TRBD2 identical over 12 bases. V gave up 6 bases and J gave up 2 bases; unmatched junction bases: 8. This CDR3 comprises 16 residues. CDR3 sequence: CASSHGLAGTPYEQYF. CDR3 nucleotide sequence: TGTGCCAGCAGCCACGGACTAGCGGGAACCCCCTACGAGCAGTACTTC.

This clonotype was recorded at least ten times. The chain recombines TRBV11-1 with TRBJ1-1; 12 nucleotides match TRBD1. Germline CDR1 reads SGHAT; CDR2 reads FQDESV (reference sequence). CDR3 size: 15 residues. The junction had 4 bases not matched to a gene; V was cut back by 5 bases and J by 3 bases. CDR3 sequence: CASSLGDRGHTEAFF. The CDR3 DNA sequence: TGTGCCAGCAGCCTGGGGGACAGGGGGCACACTGAAGCTTTCTTT.

The chain is built from TRBV7-2 and TRBJ2-2; 9 bases fit TRBD2. After removal of 8 bases from V and 4 bases from J, the junction contained 17 bases not matched to a gene. The V gene's germline CDR1 is SGHTA and CDR2 FQGNSA. This CDR3 contains 18 residues. CDR3 sequence reads: CASGSRGRTSVLTGELFF. The CDR3, as DNA: TGTGCCAGCGGATCAAGAGGCCGGACTAGCGTACTCACCGGGGAGCTGTTTTTT.

There are many counts of this clonotype. The chain employs TRBV30 and TRBJ1-1; D perhaps matches TRBD1 (6 bases). Deletions cut 2 bases from V and 1 base from J, with 11 bases between. This CDR3 contains 14 residues. Germline CDR1 GTSNPN, CDR2 SVGIG (reference sequence). This CDR3 is CAWSPGHANTEAFF. The DNA of the CDR3 is TGTGCCTGGAGTCCGGGACACGCGAACACTGAAGCTTTCTTT.

The rearrangement uses TRBV14 and TRBJ2-7; D call uncertain. Germline V gives CDR1 SGHDN, CDR2 FVKESK. CDR3 length: 16 residues. The V gene lost 4 bases and the J gene lost 0 bases, with 16 bases spanning the gap. The DNA of the CDR3 is TGTGCCAGCAGCCCTCTCGTTGCTATTGACTCCTACGAGCAGTACTTC. Translating gives CASSPLVAIDSYEQYF.

This clonotype has a count of ten or more. Here the CDR3 DNA reads TGTGCCAGCAGAAGGACTAGCGGGAGGGGTATAACCGGGGAGCTGTTTTTT. Amino acid sequence: CASRRTSGRGITGELFF. This sequence joins TRBV2 and TRBJ2-2, with 15 nucleotides matching TRBD2. Germline V gene sequence: CDR1 SNHLY, CDR2 FYNNEI. The CDR3 sequence is 17 residues long. The V segment lost 6 bases and the J segment 5 bases; nucleotides outside the gene matches: 7.

The rearrangement links TRBV7-9 to TRBJ2-7; TRBD2 is a possible D gene (7 bases). The CDR3 consists of 16 residues. Per the germline V gene, CDR1 is SEHNR and CDR2 is FQNEAQ (reference sequence). Trimming removed 1 base from V and 0 bases from J, with 13 bases in between. The CDR3, as DNA: TGTGCCAGCAGCTTAGGCGGGGGCGGGAGCTCCTACGAGCAGTACTTC. Translation: CASSLGGGGSSYEQYF.